This T cell receptor beta chain derives from a study of T-cell memory formation after mild COVID-19. Study results and limitations: Day 15 to 85 contracting clones showed balanced CD4/CD8; later expanders leaned CD4+.

The CDR3 is made up of 14 amino acids. CDR1 and CDR2 (germline): MNHNS, SASEGT. Between the trimmed V and J ends, which lost 5 bases and 4 bases, there was a span of 12 bases. TCRdb processed the 5' RACE reads anew with MiXCR; each CDR3 protein has one entry. Of approximately 150,000 distinct CDR3 sequences listed, about 5.5% are singletons. In the case of this clonotype: Its antigen is not identified.

The sequenced material came from PBMCs or a T cell subset sorted from them (not recorded which). The V call is TRBV6-1, the J call TRBJ2-1; D not certain. This TCR derives from an adult woman who had mild COVID-19 (a few samples of this study predate the infection). Cell type and time point are not known. Here the CDR3 reads CASSIDGLYNEQFF. The CDR3 nucleotides are TGTGCCAGCAGTATTGATGGGTTGTACAATGAGCAGTTCTTC.